The 19 T cell receptor beta chains below all came from one sample that was sequenced in a study of CD8+ T cells in alopecia areata. Following RNA extraction, reverse transcription yielded cDNA that acted as the sequencing template. Profiled with immunoSEQ multiplex PCR; TCRdb holds only in-frame clones, not every one. The repertoire consists of 200,000 to 300,000 clones, none detected only once. Cell sorting was performed on pooled cutaneous lymph node cells with CD4, CD8alpha, NKG2D, NKG2ACE and other markers. What was sequenced was CD4+ T cells sorted from a lymph node. The receptor source for this set is a C3H/HeJ mouse with alopecia areata. As its MHC haplotype, the strain has H2-k.

As regards this clone: Gene names are mouse gene names. The read is 4 residues too short to cover the CDR3 end, so that end is filled in from the germline J gene. This specimen includes other DNA sequences encoding the same CDR3. The chain joins TRBV31 to TRBJ2-1; the D gene is possibly TRBD1 (7 bases). Germline values: CDR1 GKSSPN, CDR2 SITVG. Trimming took off 0 bases at V and 5 bases at J, with 11 bases between the two ends. The CDR3 contains 14 residues. Here the CDR3 reads CAWSLGRGDAEQFF. CDR3 bases read: TGTGCCTGGAGTCTAGGCAGGGGGGATGCT.

This clone was seen ten or more times. Germline and genes here are mouse. The CDR3 extends 4 residues past the end of the read, so its final part is completed from the germline J gene. The chain uses TRBV17 and TRBJ2-2; TRBD1 is a possible D gene (7 bases). The CDR3 covers 14 residues. In germline, CDR1 is MNHDT, CDR2 YYDKIL. The ends were cut back, 3 bases at V and 4 bases at J, with 9 bases in the middle. This chain's CDR3 is CASSSEGATGQLYF. The CDR3 DNA, read in part, is TGTGCTAGCAGTAGCGAGGGGGCCACCGGG.

This clone was seen repeatedly, ten times or more. Genes here carry mouse names. Coverage ceases 4 residues before the CDR3 finishes, and the germline J gene fills in the end. This sample includes further DNA sequences coding for the same CDR3. This chain uses TRBV1 with TRBJ1-2, with a weak D call TRBD1 (5 bases). CDR3 length: 13 amino acids. The V gene's germline CDR1 is NSQYPW and CDR2 LRSPGD (reference sequence). The V gene lost 5 bases and the J gene lost 0 bases, with 7 bases spanning the gap. The sequenced part of the CDR3 DNA is TGCACCTGCAGTCCGACAGCAAACTCC. This translates into CTCSPTANS. Given in full, the CDR3 is CTCSPTANSDYTF. Based on the CDR3 plus reference TRBV1 and TRBJ1-2, the full variable domain is VTLLEQNPRWRLVPRGQAVNLRCILKNSQYPWMSWYQQDLQKQLQWLFTLRSPGDKEVKSLPGADYLATRVTDTELRLQVANMSQGRTLYCTCSPTANSDYTFGSGTRLLVI.

This clone was observed a handful of times. Mouse gene names and germline throughout. From the germline J gene comes the end of the CDR3, since the read stops 4 residues before it. This specimen includes other DNA sequences encoding the same CDR3. V gene TRBV13-1 combines with J gene TRBJ2-5; TRBD1 matches 8 bases. Germline V gene data show CDR1 as NSHNY and CDR2 as SYGAGN. The CDR3 sequence is 14 residues long. CDR3 bases read: TGTGCCAGCAGCCCCGGGACAGGAAGAGAC. This encodes CASSPGTGRD. The whole CDR3 protein reads CASSPGTGRDTQYF.

In the case of this clone: Germline and genes: mouse. The chain's CDR3 is CASSGTGEGSDYTF. CDR3 DNA (partial): TGTGCCAGCAGTGGAACAGGGGAGGGCTCC. The chain links TRBV13-3 to TRBJ1-2; 7 positions agree with TRBD1. The read is 4 residues too short to cover the CDR3 end, so that end is filled in from the germline J gene. With V trimmed by 3 bases and J by 4 bases, 6 bases remained unmatched. Looked up from germline, CDR1 is NNHDY and CDR2 is SYVADS. The CDR3 sequence is 14 residues long.

As to this clone: Genes and germline are mouse. The CDR3 end falls 4 residues outside the read, so it is completed with the germline J gene. V and J are TRBV14 and TRBJ2-1; 8 nucleotides line up with TRBD1. The germline V gene encodes CDR1 SGHDT and CDR2 FRDEAV. The CDR3 sequence is 14 residues long. The covered CDR3 bases are TGTGCCAGCAGTTTCTGGAACAGGGGGGCT. It codes for CASSFWNRGA. The full CDR3 sequence reads CASSFWNRGAEQFF.

Note on this clone: The gene names given are mouse names. The read terminates 4 residues before the CDR3 end, so the remaining end is supplied by the germline J gene. The J gene is TRBJ2-3, the V gene TRBV17; the match to TRBD2 covers 10 bases. Germline V lookup: CDR1 MNHDT, CDR2 YYDKIL. Germline trimming cut 3 bases from V and 1 base from J; bases unmatched to any gene: 4. The CDR3 length is 16 residues. CDR3 bases read: TGTGCTAGCAGTAGGCTGGGGGGGCGTGGTGCAGAA. It encodes CASSRLGGRGAE. The whole CDR3 protein is CASSRLGGRGAETLYF. Together with reference TRBV17 and TRBJ2-3, the CDR3 gives the full variable domain: DTTVKQNPRYKLARVGKPVNLICSQTMNHDTMYWYQKKPNQAPKLLLFYYDKILNREADTFEKFQSSRPNNSFCSLYIGSAGLEYSAMYLCASSRLGGRGAETLYFGSGTRLTVL.

This clone showed up just a few times. The gene symbols are mouse symbols. Coverage ceases 4 residues before the CDR3 finishes, and the germline J gene fills in the end. The V call is TRBV2, the J call TRBJ1-2; 8 bases fit TRBD1. Germline CDR1 reads LGHNA; CDR2 reads YSYQKL. J was trimmed by 3 bases and V by 3 bases; bases with no gene match: 6. The CDR3 has 15 amino acids. The chain's CDR3 is CASSHPTGADSDYTF. The sequenced CDR3 bases are TGTGCCAGCAGCCATCCGACAGGGGCGGACTCC.

On this clone itself: Mouse germline and gene names are used. The CDR3 end is not reached by the read, which stops 4 residues before it; the germline J gene fills it in. The V gene is TRBV5, the J gene TRBJ2-3, with 10 bases identical to TRBD2. The J segment lost 1 base and the V segment lost 0 bases, leaving 4 bases of the junction unmatched. This CDR3 region has 17 residues. Germline V lookup: CDR1 LGHNA, CDR2 YNLKQL (reference sequence). This chain's CDR3 is CASSQDPGTGGAETLYF. The CDR3 bases that were read are TGTGCCAGCAGCCAAGACCCCGGGACTGGGGGTGCAGAA.

Comments on this clone: Mouse names are used for the genes. The CDR3 is cut off 4 residues early in the read; its end comes from the germline J gene. This sequence joins TRBV1 and TRBJ2-4, with D possibly TRBD1 on 5 matching bases. V dropped 5 bases and J dropped 0 bases, with 9 bases sitting between them. Germline-derived CDR1 and CDR2 are NSQYPW and LRSPGD (reference sequence). CDR3 length: 14 residues. The covered CDR3 bases are TGCACCTGCAGTTCTGACAGTAGTCAAAAC. It is translated as CTCSSDSSQN. The full CDR3 protein reads CTCSSDSSQNTLYF.

There are a few counts of this clone. Mouse germline and gene names are used. The CDR3 end falls 4 residues outside the read, so it is completed with the germline J gene. Additional DNA sequences in this sample encode the identical CDR3. V and J are TRBV5 and TRBJ2-5; possible D gene TRBD1, 6 bases. Germline lookup yields CDR1 LGHNA and CDR2 YNLKQL (reference sequence). Trimming cost V 0 bases and J 2 bases, with 6 bases left between them. CDR3 size: 14 residues. The CDR3 DNA, read in part, is TGTGCCAGCAGCCAAGACAGGGGCCAAGAC. Translating it yields CASSQDRGQD. The CDR3 in full is CASSQDRGQDTQYF.

Remarks on this clone: Gene names and germline match the mouse. The missing CDR3 end, 4 residues past where the read stops, is filled in from the germline J gene. The chain joins TRBV19 to TRBJ1-2; D might be TRBD1 (6 bases). Deletions cut 5 bases from V and 0 bases from J, with 11 bases between. CDR3 length equals 14 residues. The V gene's germline CDR1 is FNHDT and CDR2 SITEND (reference sequence). Here the CDR3 reads CASSQQGANSDYTF. Incomplete CDR3 DNA: TGTGCCAGCAGCCAACAGGGTGCAAACTCC.

A remark on this clone: The listed genes are named as in mouse. Read coverage stops 4 residues before the CDR3 terminus; the germline J gene supplies the remainder. Other DNA sequences in the same sample also yield this CDR3. V usage is TRBV1 and J usage is TRBJ2-4; 7 positions agree with TRBD2. V shed 1 base and J 3 bases; nucleotides not matched to a gene: 4. Germline loops: CDR1 NSQYPW, CDR2 LRSPGD (reference sequence). CDR3 length: 15 residues. The CDR3 sequence is CTCSAGGGGQNTLYF. The sequenced part of the CDR3 DNA is TGCACCTGCAGTGCAGGGGGGGGAGGCCAAAAC.

This clone was found a few times. Genes and germline are mouse. Sequencing ends 4 residues short of the CDR3 end; the germline J gene provides the rest. The chain employs TRBV13-1 and TRBJ2-4; 9 bases match TRBD2. The CDR3 covers 14 residues. The ends lost 7 bases at V and 0 bases at J; junction bases unmatched: 3. Germline V gene sequence: CDR1 NSHNY, CDR2 SYGAGN. The DNA read from the CDR3 is TGTGCCAGCGGGACTGGGTCTAGTCAAAAC. It codes for CASGTGSSQN. The CDR3 in its entirety is CASGTGSSQNTLYF.

In the case of this clone: The gene names given are mouse names. The sequence runs out 4 residues before the end of the CDR3; the remainder is reconstructed from the germline J gene. The chain joins TRBV13-1 to TRBJ2-1, with TRBD2 identical over 10 bases. The V and J ends lost 2 bases and 6 bases, in that order; junction bases with no gene match: 5. Germline lookup yields CDR1 NSHNY and CDR2 SYGAGN. The CDR3 spans 15 residues. This chain's CDR3 is CASSDSGGARAEQFF. The DNA read from the CDR3 is TGTGCCAGCAGTGACTCTGGGGGGGCGCGTGCT.

The table lists this clone with a few counts. These gene names are mouse names. The CDR3 extends 4 residues past the end of the read, so its final part is completed from the germline J gene. Distinct nucleotide sequences in the sample also encode this CDR3. The chain joins TRBV31 to TRBJ2-3; TRBD2 aligns across 11 bases. The germline V gene has CDR1 GKSSPN and CDR2 SITVG. After removal of 0 bases from V and 0 bases from J, the junction contained 2 bases not matched to a gene. The CDR3 runs 16 residues. The part of the CDR3 DNA that was read is TGTGCCTGGAGTCTAAGGGACTGGGGGAGTGCAGAA. It translates to CAWSLRDWGSAE. The CDR3 in full is CAWSLRDWGSAETLYF.

This clone was counted a few times. The genes are named according to mouse. The read comes to an end 4 residues before the CDR3 does, leaving the germline J gene to fill in the end. The chain couples TRBV13-1 to TRBJ2-5; 7 positions match TRBD1. This CDR3 region has 14 residues. CDR1 and CDR2 from the germline V gene are NSHNY and SYGAGN. Here the CDR3 reads CASRSRDSRDTQYF. The part of the CDR3 DNA that was read is TGTGCCAGCAGGAGCAGGGACAGTCGAGAC.

This clone appeared many times. Gene names denote mouse genes. CDR3 loop: CASSRVQGTPTGQLYF. The CDR3 DNA, read in part, is TGTGCTAGCAGTAGAGTTCAGGGAACCCCCACCGGG. J is TRBJ2-2 and V is TRBV17; weak D call: TRBD1 (5 bases). The DNA ends 4 residues before the CDR3 does, and the rest of the CDR3 is filled in from the germline J gene. The ends were cut back, 1 base at V and 4 bases at J, with 13 bases in the middle. The germline V gene encodes CDR1 MNHDT and CDR2 YYDKIL. CDR3 length: 16 amino acids.

A note on this clone: Gene names are the mouse ones. The DNA ends 4 residues before the CDR3 does, and the rest of the CDR3 is filled in from the germline J gene. Other nucleotide sequences in the sample specify the same CDR3. The gene calls are TRBV31 and TRBJ1-1; D not resolved. The length of the CDR3 is 12 residues. Germline CDR1 and CDR2: GKSSPN and SITVG. The ends were cut back, 0 bases at V and 1 base at J, with 3 bases in the middle. The CDR3 bases that were read are TGTGCCTGGAGTCTTCGAAACACA. Translation gives CAWSLRNT. The full CDR3 is CAWSLRNTEVFF. Supplemented by reference TRBV31 and TRBJ1-1, the full variable domain reads AQTIHQWPVAEIKAVGSPLSLGCTIKGKSSPNLYWYWQATGGTLQQLFYSITVGQVESVVQLNLSASRPKDDQFILSTEKLLLSHSGFYLCAWSLRNTEVFFGKGTRLTVV.